One and the same sample provided the 13 T cell receptor beta chains below, sequenced in a study of identical twins. TCRdb ran MiXCR on the 5' RACE reads and lists one entry per CDR3 protein. The sample includes approximately 240,000 distinct CDR3 sequences, around an eighth seen only once; the top ten take about 9%. The sequenced sample consisted of memory (CD45RO+) T cells sorted from blood. These receptors all come from a woman under 30 in good health.

The chain has TRBV5-1 and TRBJ1-4; D is unresolved. This CDR3 is built from 15 residues. The V end lost 0 bases, the J end lost 8 bases, and 14 bases lay between the germline ends. Per germline, CDR1 SGHRS and CDR2 YFSETQ. The CDR3 DNA reads as TGCGCCAGCAGCTTGGGTCGCCCGACTCGCGAAAAACTGTTTTTT. Its translation is CASSLGRPTREKLFF.

This clonotype was observed a few times. The V call is TRBV20-1, the J call TRBJ2-1; D might be TRBD1 or TRBD2, each matching 5 bases. CDR3 length: 14 amino acids. Per the germline V gene, CDR1 is DFQATT and CDR2 is SNEGSKA (reference sequence). Trimming pared 6 bases from V and 7 bases from J, leaving 19 bases between. The CDR3 loop is CSASSGLAGNEQFF. The CDR3 DNA sequence: TGCAGTGCCTCCTCGGGGCTCGCCGGAAATGAGCAGTTCTTC.

The genes are TRBV2 and TRBJ2-1; TRBD2 matches 8 bases. This CDR3 has 16 amino acids. Germline loops: CDR1 SNHLY, CDR2 FYNNEI. V lost 6 bases, J lost 0 bases, and 7 bases stayed unmatched. CDR3 sequence: CASRGGAGGSYNEQFF. CDR3 sequence (DNA): TGTGCCAGCAGGGGTGGGGCGGGGGGCTCCTACAATGAGCAGTTCTTC.

This clonotype was detected only a few times. The chain joins TRBV20-1 to TRBJ2-2, with TRBD2 identical over 8 bases. V gave up 3 bases and J gave up 6 bases; unmatched junction bases: 6. CDR1 DFQATT and CDR2 SNEGSKA come from the germline V gene (reference sequence). The CDR3 extends over 14 amino acids. CDR3 amino acids: CSARPAGGPGELFF. The CDR3, as DNA: TGCAGTGCTAGGCCTGCGGGAGGACCCGGGGAGCTGTTTTTT.

This clonotype occurred many times. This rearrangement joins TRBV5-6 to TRBJ2-5, with D possibly being TRBD2 (7 bases). Germline V gene data show CDR1 as SGHDT and CDR2 as YYEEEE. The CDR3 totals 15 residues. Trimming shortened V by 7 bases and J by 5 bases, and 21 bases separated the two germline ends. The CDR3 region has the DNA TGTGCCAGCTACCGAGGGAGGGGGGGGACGGAGACCCAGTACTTC. Its protein product is CASYRGRGGTETQYF. Full variable domain (rest looked up from reference TRBV5-6 and TRBJ2-5): DAGVTQSPTHLIKTRGQQVTLRCSPKSGHDTVSWYQQALGQGPQFIFQYYEEEERQRGNFPDRFSGHQFPNYSSELNVNALLLGDSALYLCASYRGRGGTETQYFGPGTRLLVL.

The V and J genes are TRBV18 and TRBJ2-7; D unclear. Germline V CDR1 and CDR2: KGHSH, LQKENI. There are 15 residues in the CDR3. V shed 3 bases and J shed 0 bases, with 12 bases lying between them. CDR3 DNA: TGTGCCAGCTCACCTTGGGGTGTCAGCTCCTACGAGCAGTACTTC. This translates into CASSPWGVSSYEQYF.

This clonotype showed up just a few times. The chain uses TRBV29-1 and TRBJ2-7, with 8 bases that match TRBD1. This CDR3 comprises 18 residues. Trimming cost V 0 bases and J 1 base; bases outside gene matches: 14. Germline loops: CDR1 SQVTM, CDR2 ANQGSEA. As DNA, the CDR3 is TGCAGCGTTGAAGAGTGGCGACCCGGACAGGGTAGGTCCTACGAGCAGTACTTC. Protein product: CSVEEWRPGQGRSYEQYF.

As concerns this clonotype: A much larger clone differs from this one at a single base, so this may be a read error. V usage is TRBV29-1 and J usage is TRBJ1-1; D is uncertain. The CDR3 has 11 amino acids. The germline V and J ends were trimmed by 4 bases and 1 base, with 4 bases remaining between them. Per the germline V gene, CDR1 is SQVTM and CDR2 is ANQGSEA. The CDR3 reads CSVVPNTEAFF. The DNA for the CDR3 is TGCAGCGTTGTGCCGAACACTGAAGCTTTCTTT.

This clonotype was counted a few times. The chain has TRBV12-3 or TRBV12-4 and TRBJ2-5; TRBD2 aligns across 7 bases. The junction had 9 bases not matched to a gene; V was cut back by 10 bases and J by 1 base. The CDR3 runs to 14 residues. In nucleotides, the CDR3 is TGTGCCACCCAGGGAAGCGGGACCCAAGAGACCCAGTACTTC. Translated, it gives CATQGSGTQETQYF.

This clonotype was picked up a small number of times. The J gene is TRBJ2-7, the V gene TRBV2; possibly TRBD2 for D (6 bases). The germline V and J ends were trimmed by 4 bases and 4 bases, with 8 bases remaining between them. Germline V gene data show CDR1 as SNHLY and CDR2 as FYNNEI. The CDR3 is 12 residues long. The CDR3 nucleotides read TGTGCCAGCAGTGTGGGGGGATACGAGCAGTACTTC. Protein: CASSVGGYEQYF.

This clonotype appeared many times. The chain uses TRBV12-5 and TRBJ1-6; 9 bases are a match to TRBD1. Germline loops: CDR1 LGHNT, CDR2 FRNRAP. The CDR3 loop spans 13 amino acids. With V trimmed by 9 bases and J by 10 bases, 7 bases remained unmatched. The CDR3 sequence is CASGTGRQSPLHF. For the CDR3, the DNA is TGTGCTAGCGGGACAGGGCGGCAATCACCCCTCCACTTT.

The rearrangement links TRBV10-3 to TRBJ2-3; no definite D call. This CDR3 is built from 14 residues. Germline CDR1 and CDR2: ENHRY and SYGVKD. The ends were cut back, 11 bases at V and 1 base at J, with 16 bases in the middle. CDR3 amino acids: CAVRAIFGTDTQYF. The CDR3 DNA follows: TGTGCCGTAAGGGCGATATTTGGCACAGATACGCAGTATTTT.

This clonotype came up a few times. Germline is not matched at one junction end, which may reflect a read error. This chain joins TRBV6-1 and TRBJ1-2, with no clear D. The CDR3 runs 14 residues. Per germline, CDR1 MNHNS and CDR2 SASEGT. The CDR3 bases are TGTGCCAGCCGTGACCTATGGGCTAACTATGGCTACACCTTC. Translated, it gives CASRDLWANYGYTF.